This TCR beta chain comes out of a study of beta chain features in type 1 diabetes. Turning to the study itself: Sorted cells, 90 million to 130 million in number, were examined across all samples. Study-wide points: Shortening of TCRB CDR3s, moderate but significant, appeared in all four CD4+ subsets of Type 1 diabetes patients. TCRB rearrangement may or may not be influenced by HLA type; here this remained unresolved. cDNA-based reads could over-represent cells with high TCR expression.

Of note for this clone: The antigen is not known.

The whole isolated RNA underwent reverse transcription, so sequencing captured expressed TCRB transcripts. Some clones are missing from TCRdb's copy, which holds only in-frame ones; the method was immunoSEQ multiplex PCR. This sample has about 68,000 clones, with roughly 49% found just once. After removal of 4 bases from V and 1 base from J, the junction contained 6 bases not matched to a gene. CDR3 length equals 16 residues. The V gene's germline CDR1 is SNHLY and CDR2 FYNNEI. Sorting of CD4+ naive, central memory, regulatory and stem cell-like memory cells was performed via CD45RO/CCR7/CD25/CD127/CD95/CD27.

This sequence was found in a man aged 25 to 40 with type 1 diabetes. The rearrangement links TRBV2 to TRBJ2-3; 9 bases are shared with TRBD1. Sequenced material: central memory CD4+ T cells from blood. The CDR3 coding sequence is TGTGCCAGCAGTGGGACAGGGGCACGTGGCACAGATACGCAGTATTTT. This codes for CASSGTGARGTDTQYF.